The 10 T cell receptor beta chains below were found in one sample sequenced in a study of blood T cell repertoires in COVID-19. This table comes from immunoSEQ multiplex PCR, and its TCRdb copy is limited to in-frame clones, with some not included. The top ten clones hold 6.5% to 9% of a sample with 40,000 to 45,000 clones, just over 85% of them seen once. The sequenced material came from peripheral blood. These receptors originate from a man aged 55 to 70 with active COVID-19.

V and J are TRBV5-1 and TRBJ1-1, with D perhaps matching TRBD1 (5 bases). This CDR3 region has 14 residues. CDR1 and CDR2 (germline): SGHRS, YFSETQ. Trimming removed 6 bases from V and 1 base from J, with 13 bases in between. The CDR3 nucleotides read TGCGCCAGCACAATAGACAGAGGGAACACTGAAGCTTTCTTT. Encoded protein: CASTIDRGNTEAFF.

CDR3 bases: TGTGCCAGCAGCGTCTGGGAGTATACAGGGGGAGAGACCCAGTACTTC. Protein sequence: CASSVWEYTGGETQYF. The rearrangement uses TRBV9 and TRBJ2-5; TRBD1 agrees at 8 bases. Germline V gives CDR1 SGDLS, CDR2 YYNGEE. The CDR3 totals 16 residues. V was pared by 2 bases and J by 4 bases, with 10 bases of the junction left unmatched.

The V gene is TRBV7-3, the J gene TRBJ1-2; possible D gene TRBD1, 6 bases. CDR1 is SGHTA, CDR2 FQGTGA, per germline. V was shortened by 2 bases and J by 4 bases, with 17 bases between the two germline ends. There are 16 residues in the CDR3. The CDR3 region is CASSLVPNSQGYGYTF. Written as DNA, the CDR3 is TGTGCCAGCAGCTTAGTCCCTAACTCACAGGGCTATGGCTACACCTTC. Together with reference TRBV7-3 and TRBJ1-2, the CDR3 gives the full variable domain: GAGVSQTPSNKVTEKGKYVELRCDPISGHTALYWYRQSLGQGPEFLIYFQGTGAADDSGLPNDRFFAVRPEGSVSTLKIQRTERGDSAVYLCASSLVPNSQGYGYTFGSGTRLTVV.

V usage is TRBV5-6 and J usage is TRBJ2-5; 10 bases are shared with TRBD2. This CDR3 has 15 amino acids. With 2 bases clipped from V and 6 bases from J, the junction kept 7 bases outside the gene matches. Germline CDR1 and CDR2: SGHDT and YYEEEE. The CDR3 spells CASSLFSGRYQTQYF. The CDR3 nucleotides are TGTGCCAGCAGCTTATTTAGCGGGAGGTACCAGACCCAGTACTTC.

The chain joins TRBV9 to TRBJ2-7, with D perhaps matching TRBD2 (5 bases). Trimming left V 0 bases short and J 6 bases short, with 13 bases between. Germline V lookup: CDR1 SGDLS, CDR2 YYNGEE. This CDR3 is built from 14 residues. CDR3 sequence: CASSVGGRGSEQYF. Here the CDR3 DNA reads TGTGCCAGCAGCGTAGGTGGACGGGGTAGCGAGCAGTACTTC.

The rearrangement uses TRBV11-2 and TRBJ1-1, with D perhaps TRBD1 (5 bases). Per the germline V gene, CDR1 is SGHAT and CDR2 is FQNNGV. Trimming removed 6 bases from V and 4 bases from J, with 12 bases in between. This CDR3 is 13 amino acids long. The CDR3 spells CASRLGGGTEAFF. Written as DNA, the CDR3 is TGTGCCAGCAGGCTGGGGGGGGGCACTGAAGCTTTCTTT.

CDR3 DNA: TGCAGCGTTGAAGATCTAGCGGGAGCCCCAATCGTTGAGCAGTTCTTC. This gives the protein CSVEDLAGAPIVEQFF. The chain combines TRBV29-1 with TRBJ2-1; 10 bases fit TRBD2. After removal of 0 bases from V and 9 bases from J, the junction contained 11 bases not matched to a gene. CDR1 and CDR2 (germline): SQVTM, ANQGSEA. This CDR3 has 16 residues.

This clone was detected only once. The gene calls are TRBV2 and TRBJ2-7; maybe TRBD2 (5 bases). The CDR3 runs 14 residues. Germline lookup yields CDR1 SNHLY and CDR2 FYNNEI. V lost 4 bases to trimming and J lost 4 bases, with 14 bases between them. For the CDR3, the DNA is TGTGCCAGCAGTGCAAAACCCCCGGGGTACGAGCAGTACTTC. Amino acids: CASSAKPPGYEQYF.

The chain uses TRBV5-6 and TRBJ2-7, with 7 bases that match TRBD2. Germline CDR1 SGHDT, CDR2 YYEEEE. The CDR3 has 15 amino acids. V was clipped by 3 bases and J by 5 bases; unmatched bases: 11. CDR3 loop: CASSSLSGTLHEQYF. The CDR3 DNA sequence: TGTGCCAGCAGCTCTCTCAGCGGGACGCTTCACGAGCAGTACTTC.

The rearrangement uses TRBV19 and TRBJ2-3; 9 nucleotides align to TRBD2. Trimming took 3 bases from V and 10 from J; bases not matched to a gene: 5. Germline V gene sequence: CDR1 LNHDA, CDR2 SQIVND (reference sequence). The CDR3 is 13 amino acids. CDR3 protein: CASSMGLAEAQYF. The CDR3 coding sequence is TGTGCCAGTAGTATGGGACTAGCAGAGGCGCAGTATTTT.